This TCR beta chain was found in a study of cytomegalovirus exposure and HLA in healthy donors. Per the germline V gene, CDR1 is SGHTA and CDR2 is FQGTGA. Germline trimming cut 6 bases from V and 2 bases from J; bases unmatched to any gene: 4. The CDR3 runs to 13 residues. The PCR contained 60 Vbeta and 13 Jbeta primers. Sequenced by immunoSEQ multiplex PCR; TCRdb stores in-frame clones only, minus some. The table lists 81,000 or so clones, 65% to 75% of them singletons. The chain joins TRBV7-3 to TRBJ2-7; 7 bases fit TRBD1. This TCR was recovered from a man in his sixties in good health and CMV-seronegative. The sample comprised PBMCs. In DNA, the CDR3 is TGTGCCAGCAGGTCGACAGGGACCTACGAGCAGTACTTC. Protein sequence: CASRSTGTYEQYF.